The T cell receptor (beta chain) under discussion was sequenced for a study of blood T cell repertoires in COVID-19. Background on the study: Acute-phase and convalescent COVID-19 samples originated in the United States, Italy and Spain.

Germline CDR1 is SNHLY and CDR2 is FYNNEI. The CDR3 runs 15 residues. The junction had 2 bases not matched to a gene; V was cut back by 2 bases and J by 1 base. Libraries were prepared by immunoSEQ multiplex PCR; TCRdb keeps only in-frame clonotypes and omits some of them. Among just under 350,000 clones, approximately 82% were seen once, and the ten largest hold about 2.7%. The rearrangement links TRBV2 to TRBJ2-3; 8 bases agree with TRBD1. The sequence derives from a man aged 25-40 years with active or convalescent COVID-19. Input material: peripheral blood. The CDR3 DNA reads TGTGCCAGCAGTGAACAGGGGGCTGGCACAGATACGCAGTATTTT. Its protein product is CASSEQGAGTDTQYF.